The entry that follows covers one TCR beta chain sequence. Antigen unknown. MiXCR was run by TCRdb on the 5' RACE reads, yielding one entry per CDR3 protein. The sample lists around 300,000 distinct CDR3 sequences, about 13% seen once, with about a fifth in the top ten. The sample is drawn from a study of T-cell memory formation after mild COVID-19. Study-level information: Across donors, TCR clusters were largely donor specific.

Study observations and caveats: Day 15 to 85 contractors were CD4/CD8 balanced; later expanders leaned CD4+. Second-wave clones with a day 37 peak had unconfirmed SARS-CoV-2 specificity. Certain responding clones were present in pre-infection memory, suggesting participation of cross-reactive memory.

Sequencing was done on a sample of PBMCs or a T cell subset sorted from them (not recorded which). This receptor was identified in a man aged 18 to 30 who had mild COVID-19 (a few samples of this study predate the infection). Cell type and time point are not known.

Here the CDR3 DNA reads TGCAGTGCTCCCGACGTCGGGGATACGCAGTATTTT. Protein: CSAPDVGDTQYF. The chain couples TRBV20-1 to TRBJ2-3; D gene unclear. V lost 5 bases and J lost 6, with 12 bases in between. CDR1 and CDR2 (germline): DFQATT, SNEGSKA (reference sequence). The CDR3 length is 12 residues.